Following are 32 T cell receptor beta chains from one sample sequenced in a study of T cell repertoires in cytomegalovirus infection. MiXCR was run by TCRdb on the reads, yielding one entry per CDR3 protein. This sample carries about 260,000 distinct CDR3 sequences, approximately 13% of them seen once, and the ten largest clones take 8.8%. Material: PBMCs. These receptors were taken from a human donor in good health (CMV status not recorded). Some clones in this sample may be carry-over from other donors' samples.

This clonotype occurred many times. The CDR3 reads CASSLSGGSNQPQHF. The CDR3 DNA reads as TGTGCCAGCAGCTTATCAGGGGGTAGCAATCAGCCCCAGCATTTT. This chain links TRBV7-9 with TRBJ1-5; 7 positions agree with TRBD1. The trim removed 2 bases at V and 0 bases at J, leaving 1 base unmatched. Germline loops: CDR1 SEHNR, CDR2 FQNEAQ (reference sequence). The CDR3 loop spans 15 amino acids.

This clonotype has a handful of counts. The gene calls are TRBV11-2 and TRBJ2-6; unclear D gene. This CDR3 is 13 amino acids long. With 7 bases removed from V and 0 bases from J, the gap between germline ends came to 4 bases. Germline values: CDR1 SGHAT, CDR2 FQNNGV. The CDR3, as DNA: TGTGCCAGCAAGGACTCTGGGGCCAACGTCCTGACTTTC. This gives the protein CASKDSGANVLTF.

This clonotype was observed at least ten times. The chain couples TRBV9 to TRBJ2-5; 7 bases are a match to TRBD1. After removal of 4 bases from V and 4 bases from J, the junction contained 4 bases not matched to a gene. Looked up from germline, CDR1 is SGDLS and CDR2 is YYNGEE. The CDR3 contains 13 residues. The CDR3 reads CASSTGQAETQYF. CDR3 coding DNA: TGTGCCAGCAGCACCGGACAGGCAGAGACCCAGTACTTC.

In its sample, this clonotype was seen a few times. The V call is TRBV28, the J call TRBJ1-5; TRBD1 is a possible D gene (6 bases). CDR1 is MDHEN, CDR2 SYDVKM, per germline. V gave up 7 bases and J gave up 3 bases, with 22 bases separating them. This CDR3 spans 17 amino acids. The CDR3 reads CASTRQEQAQLNQPQHF. CDR3 nucleotides: TGTGCCAGCACCAGACAGGAGCAAGCCCAGCTCAATCAGCCCCAGCATTTT.

This clonotype was observed a handful of times. J is TRBJ2-7 and V is TRBV6-2 or TRBV6-3; the D is unclear. CDR1 and CDR2 from the germline V gene are MNHEY and SVGEGT. Trimming pared 7 bases from V and 5 bases from J, leaving 21 bases between. The CDR3 length is 15 residues. In DNA form, the CDR3 reads TGTGCCAGCAATCCTTGGCGAGGATCCGTCCACGAGCAGTACTTC. Its translation: CASNPWRGSVHEQYF.

This clonotype was recorded a few times. V is TRBV28 and J is TRBJ2-5, with 8 bases fitting TRBD1. Germline lookup yields CDR1 MDHEN and CDR2 SYDVKM. Germline trimming cut 5 bases from V and 0 bases from J; bases unmatched to any gene: 5. CDR3 length equals 15 residues. The CDR3, as DNA: TGTGCCAGCAGTACCCGGACAGGGCACCAAGAGACCCAGTACTTC. Translation: CASSTRTGHQETQYF.

This clonotype was seen a handful of times. The chain employs TRBV7-9 and TRBJ2-7, with TRBD2 matching 10 bases. V lost 5 bases and J lost 0; bases outside the gene matches: 1. This CDR3 is 14 amino acids long. Per the germline V gene, CDR1 is SEHNR and CDR2 is FQNEAQ (reference sequence). The CDR3 coding sequence is TGTGCCAGCAGCGGGACTAGCGTCTCCTACGAGCAGTACTTC. As protein: CASSGTSVSYEQYF.

This clonotype was observed at least ten times. This chain links TRBV20-1 with TRBJ2-1; TRBD2 matches 8 bases. Germline V gene sequence: CDR1 DFQATT, CDR2 SNEGSKA (reference sequence). The CDR3 length is 16 residues. J lost 1 base, V lost 0 bases, and 5 bases had no gene match. The CDR3 DNA follows: TGCAGTGCTAGAGATCCCGGGGGGGCGTCCTACAATGAGCAGTTCTTC. This codes for CSARDPGGASYNEQFF.

This clonotype was seen ten or more times. V and J are TRBV20-1 and TRBJ2-3; a possible D gene is TRBD2 (7 bases). Trimming took 0 bases from V and 8 from J, leaving 15 bases between them. Germline lookup yields CDR1 DFQATT and CDR2 SNEGSKA (reference sequence). The CDR3 length is 14 residues. CDR3 amino acids: CSARDPRGGRTQYF. The CDR3 region has the DNA TGCAGTGCTAGAGACCCGAGGGGGGGACGTACGCAGTATTTT.

This chain connects TRBV7-9 to TRBJ1-6, with TRBD1 matching over 7 bases. In germline, CDR1 is SEHNR, CDR2 FQNEAQ (reference sequence). The CDR3 consists of 15 residues. J gave up 8 bases and V 1 base, and 5 bases lay outside the gene matches. CDR3 in amino acids: CASSLGAGGDSPLHF. Written as DNA, the CDR3 is TGTGCCAGCAGCTTAGGCGCAGGGGGGGATTCACCCCTCCACTTT.

The sample holds many counts of this clonotype. The chain is built from TRBV20-1 and TRBJ1-2, with D perhaps matching TRBD1 (6 bases). This CDR3 is built from 17 residues. The germline V and J ends were trimmed by 6 bases and 2 bases, with 25 bases remaining between them. CDR1 is DFQATT, CDR2 SNEGSKA, per germline (reference sequence). CDR3 protein: CSAEAGEKRSRNYGYTF. The CDR3 region has the DNA TGCAGTGCAGAGGCAGGGGAAAAACGTAGTAGGAACTATGGCTACACCTTC.

This clonotype was picked up many times. The gene calls are TRBV6-5 and TRBJ1-1; 7 nucleotides align to TRBD1. V lost 4 bases, J lost 11 bases, and 7 bases stayed unmatched. Germline V gene lookup returns CDR1 MNHEY and CDR2 SVGAGI. CDR3 length equals 12 residues. The CDR3: CASSLTGPAAFF. DNA for the CDR3: TGTGCCAGCAGTTTGACAGGGCCAGCGGCTTTCTTT.

At least ten counts were recorded for this clonotype. V usage is TRBV7-6 and J usage is TRBJ1-5; the D is unclear. With 1 base removed from V and 5 bases from J, the gap between germline ends came to 18 bases. Germline V gene sequence: CDR1 SGHVS, CDR2 FNYEAQ. The CDR3 length is 17 residues. As DNA, the CDR3 is TGTGCCAGCAGCTTAGAGGGCCGGCAGATCCTACATCAGCCCCAGCATTTT. This encodes CASSLEGRQILHQPQHF.

In its sample, this clonotype was seen many times. The chain joins TRBV12-3 or TRBV12-4 to TRBJ2-7, with D hard to call. The CDR3 runs to 12 residues. Trimming left V 6 bases short and J 3 bases short, with 9 bases between. In DNA form, the CDR3 reads TGTGCCAGCAGCGTCAACCTCTACGAGCAGTACTTC. It yields the protein CASSVNLYEQYF.

This clonotype appeared many times. V and J are TRBV28 and TRBJ1-4; perhaps TRBD1 as D (5 bases). V lost 6 bases to trimming and J lost 5 bases, with 16 bases between them. Germline V lookup: CDR1 MDHEN, CDR2 SYDVKM. The CDR3 spans 15 residues. CDR3 protein: CASRRPGTVNEKLFF. As DNA, the CDR3 is TGTGCCAGCAGACGCCCCGGGACGGTAAATGAAAAACTGTTTTTT.

The DNA of the CDR3 is TGTGCCAGCAGTTATTCCGGGGGCAATCAGCCCCAGCATTTT. This sequence encodes CASSYSGGNQPQHF. The chain combines TRBV6-6 with TRBJ1-5; D remains ambiguous. This CDR3 has 14 amino acids. V lost 3 bases to trimming and J lost 2 bases, with 8 bases between them. CDR1 is MNHNY, CDR2 SVGAGI, per germline (reference sequence).

This clonotype has ten or more counts. The rearrangement joins TRBV19 to TRBJ2-1; no firm D call. Germline CDR1 reads LNHDA; CDR2 reads SQIVND (reference sequence). The CDR3 totals 13 residues. V dropped 6 bases and J dropped 9 bases, with 15 bases sitting between them. DNA of the CDR3: TGTGCCAGTAGAACACTGGCACGCAGTGAGCAGTTCTTC. Protein sequence: CASRTLARSEQFF.

The V and J genes are TRBV29-1 and TRBJ1-2; 8 bases align to TRBD1. CDR1 SQVTM and CDR2 ANQGSEA come from the germline V gene. V was clipped by 6 bases and J by 2 bases; unmatched bases: 14. The CDR3 length is 16 residues. CDR3 residues: CSVWNGGSGGNYGYTF. The CDR3 region has the DNA TGCAGCGTGTGGAATGGCGGTTCAGGGGGCAACTATGGCTACACCTTC.

This clonotype has just a few counts. The rearrangement links TRBV9 to TRBJ2-1; possible D gene TRBD2, 5 bases. Trimming removed 5 bases from V and 9 bases from J, with 12 bases in between. The CDR3 runs to 12 residues. Germline lookup yields CDR1 SGDLS and CDR2 YYNGEE. The CDR3 sequence is CASRRELGEQFF. The CDR3 DNA reads TGTGCCAGCAGGAGGGAGCTCGGTGAGCAGTTCTTC.

This chain uses TRBV29-1 with TRBJ2-1; 12 nucleotides align to TRBD2. From germline, CDR1 is SQVTM and CDR2 ANQGSEA. This CDR3 spans 16 amino acids. V shed 1 base and J 8 bases; nucleotides not matched to a gene: 9. CDR3: CSVEALSSGRGYEQFF. DNA of the CDR3: TGCAGCGTTGAAGCTTTATCTAGCGGGAGGGGCTATGAGCAGTTCTTC.

In its sample, this clonotype was seen a few times. This chain links TRBV11-2 with TRBJ2-1; 10 bases align to TRBD2. There are 16 residues in the CDR3. Germline values: CDR1 SGHAT, CDR2 FQNNGV. The trim removed 5 bases at V and 6 bases at J, leaving 10 bases unmatched. This chain's CDR3 is CASSPSSGGRLNEQFF. CDR3 bases: TGTGCCAGCAGCCCTTCTAGCGGGGGCCGCCTCAATGAGCAGTTCTTC.

This clonotype was counted at least ten times. The gene calls are TRBV7-2 and TRBJ2-3; D might be TRBD1 (5 bases). Germline V gives CDR1 SGHTA, CDR2 FQGNSA. Trimming pared 2 bases from V and 6 bases from J, leaving 9 bases between. CDR3 size: 13 residues. CDR3 loop: CASSLQGQDTQYF. Written as DNA, the CDR3 is TGTGCCAGCAGCTTACAGGGCCAGGATACGCAGTATTTT.

This chain links TRBV6-2 or TRBV6-3 with TRBJ1-1; TRBD1 might be the D (6 bases). Germline CDR1 reads MNHEY; CDR2 reads SVGEGT. The length of the CDR3 is 14 residues. Trimming stripped 6 bases from V and 6 bases from J, with 17 bases between. CDR3: CASSPLRGAPEAFF. The CDR3 nucleotides read TGTGCCAGCAGCCCCCTCCGGGGGGCTCCTGAAGCTTTCTTT.

The chain links TRBV5-1 to TRBJ2-7; 8 bases map to TRBD1. CDR3 length: 16 amino acids. The V gene end was trimmed by 1 base and the J gene end by 5 bases; junction bases not matched to a gene: 11. Per germline, CDR1 SGHRS and CDR2 YFSETQ. CDR3 residues: CASSLTPRRGLDEQYF. For the CDR3, the DNA is TGCGCCAGCAGCTTGACCCCCCGCAGGGGGCTTGACGAGCAGTACTTC. Full variable domain (missing parts from reference TRBV5-1 and TRBJ2-7): KAGVTQTPRYLIKTRGQQVTLSCSPISGHRSVSWYQQTPGQGLQFLFEYFSETQRNKGNFPGRFSGRQFSNSRSEMNVSTLELGDSALYLCASSLTPRRGLDEQYFGPGTRLTVT.

There are a few counts of this clonotype. CDR3 sequence: CASSQQGTNTQYF. CDR3 coding DNA: TGTGCCAGCAGTCAACAAGGAACGAATACGCAGTATTTT. J is TRBJ2-3 and V is TRBV25-1; no definite D call. Germline lookup yields CDR1 MGHDK and CDR2 SYGVNS. The CDR3 extends over 13 amino acids. V shed 5 bases and J shed 7 bases, with 13 bases lying between them.

The table lists this clonotype with many counts. A much larger clone is a single base away; this may be a read error. The J gene is TRBJ1-5, the V gene TRBV12-3 or TRBV12-4; D is undetermined. The CDR3 runs 12 residues. Between the trimmed V and J ends, which lost 3 bases and 2 bases, there was a span of 2 bases. DNA for the CDR3: TGTGCCAGCAGTTTTGGCAATCAGCCCCAGCATTTT. As protein: CASSFGNQPQHF.

This clonotype was recorded at least ten times. J is TRBJ2-3 and V is TRBV20-1; 12 nucleotides line up with TRBD2. Trimming removed 0 bases from V and 1 base from J; junction bases left unmatched: 8. CDR1 DFQATT and CDR2 SNEGSKA come from the germline V gene (reference sequence). This CDR3 is 18 amino acids long. As DNA, the CDR3 is TGCAGTGCTAGAGATCAAATACGGACTAGCGGGGGCACAGATACGCAGTATTTT. Its protein product is CSARDQIRTSGGTDTQYF.

This clonotype has a count of ten or more. The chain links TRBV7-9 to TRBJ2-7; D possibly corresponds to TRBD1 (7 bases). Germline values: CDR1 SEHNR, CDR2 FQNEAQ (reference sequence). The CDR3 is made up of 14 amino acids. V was pared by 3 bases and J by 6 bases, with 15 bases between. The CDR3 reads CASSLVQGDCEQYF. The CDR3 DNA is TGTGCCAGCAGCTTGGTTCAGGGGGACTGCGAGCAGTACTTC.

The chain couples TRBV7-9 to TRBJ2-7, with 7 bases lining up with TRBD2. Germline V gene sequence: CDR1 SEHNR, CDR2 FQNEAQ (reference sequence). This CDR3 spans 17 amino acids. V shed 3 bases, J shed 5 bases, and the junction held 16 bases outside the gene matches. CDR3: CASSFWGGPSTHHEQYF. DNA for the CDR3: TGTGCCAGCAGCTTTTGGGGGGGACCCTCGACCCACCACGAGCAGTACTTC.

CDR3 loop: CASRRGGTSTEAFF. The CDR3 DNA reads as TGTGCCAGTAGGCGTGGAGGGACAAGCACTGAAGCTTTCTTT. This chain joins TRBV19 and TRBJ1-1, with a possible D match to TRBD1 (6 bases). Germline CDR1 LNHDA, CDR2 SQIVND (reference sequence). This CDR3 contains 14 residues. V lost 6 bases, J lost 4 bases, and 15 bases lay in between. Using reference TRBV19 and TRBJ1-1 for the parts outside the CDR3, the full variable domain is DGGITQSPKYLFRKEGQNVTLSCEQNLNHDAMYWYRQDPGQGLRLIYYSQIVNDFQKGDIAEGYSVSREKKESFPLTVTSAQKNPTAFYLCASRRGGTSTEAFFGQGTRLTVV.

The V and J genes are TRBV15 and TRBJ2-5; 7 bases fit TRBD2. Per germline, CDR1 LNHNV and CDR2 YYDKDF (reference sequence). The CDR3 spans 13 residues. The V and J ends lost 9 bases and 3 bases, in that order; junction bases with no gene match: 7. The CDR3 DNA sequence: TGTGCCACGACGGAGGGGACTAAAGAGACCCAGTACTTC. Residues: CATTEGTKETQYF.

This chain links TRBV7-6 with TRBJ2-7; D assignment may be TRBD1 or TRBD2 (5 bases each). The ends were cut back, 4 bases at V and 3 bases at J, with 13 bases in the middle. Per germline, CDR1 SGHVS and CDR2 FNYEAQ. This CDR3 spans 14 amino acids. The CDR3 DNA is TGTGCCAGCAGCTCCTTCGGGGACCTCTACGAGCAGTACTTC. Translation gives CASSSFGDLYEQYF.